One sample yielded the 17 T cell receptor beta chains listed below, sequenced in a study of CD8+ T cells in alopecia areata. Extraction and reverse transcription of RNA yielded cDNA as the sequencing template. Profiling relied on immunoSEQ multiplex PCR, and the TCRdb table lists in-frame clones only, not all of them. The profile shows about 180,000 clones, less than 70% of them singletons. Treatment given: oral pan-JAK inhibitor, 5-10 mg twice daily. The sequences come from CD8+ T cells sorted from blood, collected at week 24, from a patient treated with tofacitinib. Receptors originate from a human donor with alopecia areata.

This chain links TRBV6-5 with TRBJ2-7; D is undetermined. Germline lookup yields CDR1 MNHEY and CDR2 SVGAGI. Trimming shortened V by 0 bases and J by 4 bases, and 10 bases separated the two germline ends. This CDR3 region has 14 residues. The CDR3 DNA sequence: TGTGCCAGCAGTTACTCTGAGCGATATTACGAGCAGTACTTC. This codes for CASSYSERYYEQYF.

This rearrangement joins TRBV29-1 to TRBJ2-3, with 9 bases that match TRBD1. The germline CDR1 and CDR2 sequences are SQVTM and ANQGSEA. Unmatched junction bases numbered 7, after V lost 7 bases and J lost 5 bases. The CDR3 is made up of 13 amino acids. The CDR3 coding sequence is TGCAGCGGCCGGGGACAGGGTCGAGATACGCAGTATTTT. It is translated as CSGRGQGRDTQYF.

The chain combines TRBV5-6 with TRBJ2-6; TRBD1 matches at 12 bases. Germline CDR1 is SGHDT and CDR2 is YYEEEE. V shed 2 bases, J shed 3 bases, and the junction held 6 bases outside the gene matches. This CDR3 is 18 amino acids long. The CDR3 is CASSFPRDRGRGANVLTF. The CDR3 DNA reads TGTGCCAGCAGCTTCCCACGGGACAGGGGGCGTGGGGCCAACGTCCTGACTTTC.

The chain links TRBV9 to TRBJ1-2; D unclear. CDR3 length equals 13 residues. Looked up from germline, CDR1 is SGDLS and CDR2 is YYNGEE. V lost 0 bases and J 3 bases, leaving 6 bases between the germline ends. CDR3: CASSVGEDYGYTF. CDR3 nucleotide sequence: TGTGCCAGCAGCGTAGGAGAGGACTATGGCTACACCTTC. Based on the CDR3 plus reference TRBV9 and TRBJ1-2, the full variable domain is DSGVTQTPKHLITATGQRVTLRCSPRSGDLSVYWYQQSLDQGLQFLIQYYNGEERAKGNILERFSAQQFPDLHSELNLSSLELGDSALYFCASSVGEDYGYTFGSGTRLTVV.

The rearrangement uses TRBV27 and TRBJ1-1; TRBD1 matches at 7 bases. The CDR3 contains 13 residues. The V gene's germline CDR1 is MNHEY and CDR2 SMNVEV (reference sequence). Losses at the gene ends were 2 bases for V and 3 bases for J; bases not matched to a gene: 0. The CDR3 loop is CASSLDRDTEAFF. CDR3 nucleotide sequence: TGTGCCAGCAGTTTAGACAGGGACACTGAAGCTTTCTTT.

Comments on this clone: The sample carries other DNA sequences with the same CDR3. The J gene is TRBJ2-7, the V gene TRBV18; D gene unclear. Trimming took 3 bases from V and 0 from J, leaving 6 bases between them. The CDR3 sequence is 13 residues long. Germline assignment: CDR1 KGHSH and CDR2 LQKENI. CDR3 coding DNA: TGTGCCAGCTCACCCGCGGACTCCTACGAGCAGTACTTC. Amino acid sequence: CASSPADSYEQYF.

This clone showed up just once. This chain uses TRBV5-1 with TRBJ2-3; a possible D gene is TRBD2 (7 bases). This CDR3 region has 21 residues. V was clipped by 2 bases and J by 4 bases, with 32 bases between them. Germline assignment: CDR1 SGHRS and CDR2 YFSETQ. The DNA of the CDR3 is TGCGCCAGCAGCTTAACCCGGTCGGCACTAGATGGGGGGGCCAGCGCAGATACGCAGTATTTT. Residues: CASSLTRSALDGGASADTQYF. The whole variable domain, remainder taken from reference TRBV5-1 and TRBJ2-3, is KAGVTQTPRYLIKTRGQQVTLSCSPISGHRSVSWYQQTPGQGLQFLFEYFSETQRNKGNFPGRFSGRQFSNSRSEMNVSTLELGDSALYLCASSLTRSALDGGASADTQYFGPGTRLTVL.

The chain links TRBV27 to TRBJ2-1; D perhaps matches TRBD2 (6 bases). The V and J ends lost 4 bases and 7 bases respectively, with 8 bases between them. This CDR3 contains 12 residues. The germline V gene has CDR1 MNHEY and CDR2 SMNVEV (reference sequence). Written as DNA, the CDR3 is TGTGCCAGCAGTTCCGGACTAAATGAGCAGTTCTTC. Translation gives CASSSGLNEQFF.

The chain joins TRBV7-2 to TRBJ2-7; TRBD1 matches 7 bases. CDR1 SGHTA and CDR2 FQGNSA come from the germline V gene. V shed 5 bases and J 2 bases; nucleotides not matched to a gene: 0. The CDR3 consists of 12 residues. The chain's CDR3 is CASSQGAYEQYF. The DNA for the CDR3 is TGTGCCAGCAGCCAGGGGGCCTACGAGCAGTACTTC.

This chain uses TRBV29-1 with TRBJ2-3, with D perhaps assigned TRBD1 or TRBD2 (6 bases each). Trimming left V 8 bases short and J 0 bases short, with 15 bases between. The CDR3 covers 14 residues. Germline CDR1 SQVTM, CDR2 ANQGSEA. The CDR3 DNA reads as TGCAGCCCGTGGTCGGGGGCTAGCACAGATACGCAGTATTTT. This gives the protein CSPWSGASTDTQYF.

DNA for the CDR3: TGCAGCACCGGACAGGGAGGCTACGAGCAGTACTTC. Translating gives CSTGQGGYEQYF. The rearrangement uses TRBV29-1 and TRBJ2-7; 8 nucleotides align to TRBD1. The CDR3 consists of 12 residues. V was clipped by 8 bases and J by 3 bases; unmatched bases: 6. Germline CDR1 SQVTM, CDR2 ANQGSEA.

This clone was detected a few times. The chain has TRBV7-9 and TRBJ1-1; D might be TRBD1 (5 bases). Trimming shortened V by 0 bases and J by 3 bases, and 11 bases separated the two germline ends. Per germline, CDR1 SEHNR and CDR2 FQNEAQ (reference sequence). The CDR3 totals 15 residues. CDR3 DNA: TGTGCCAGCAGCTTAGCGCAGGGTGTCTACACTGAAGCTTTCTTT. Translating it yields CASSLAQGVYTEAFF.

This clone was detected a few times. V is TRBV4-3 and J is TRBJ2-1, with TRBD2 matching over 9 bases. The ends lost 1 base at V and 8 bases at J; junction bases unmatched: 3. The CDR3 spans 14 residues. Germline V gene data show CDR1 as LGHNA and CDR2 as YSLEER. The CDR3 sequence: CASSQVRGGYEQFF. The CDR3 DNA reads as TGCGCCAGCAGCCAAGTGCGGGGGGGCTATGAGCAGTTCTTC.

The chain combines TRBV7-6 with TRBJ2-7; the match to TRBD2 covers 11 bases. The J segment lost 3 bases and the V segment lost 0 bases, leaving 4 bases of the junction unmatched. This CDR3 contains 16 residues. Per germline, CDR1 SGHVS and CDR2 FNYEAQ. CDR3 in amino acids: CASSLAEGLAVYEQYF. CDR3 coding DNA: TGTGCCAGCAGCTTAGCAGAGGGACTAGCGGTCTACGAGCAGTACTTC.

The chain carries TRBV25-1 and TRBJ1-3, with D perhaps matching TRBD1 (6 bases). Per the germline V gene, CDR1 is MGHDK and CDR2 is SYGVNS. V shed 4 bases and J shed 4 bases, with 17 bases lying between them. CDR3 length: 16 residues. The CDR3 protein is CASSAAGAGVGNTIYF. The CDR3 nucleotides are TGTGCCAGCAGTGCTGCTGGGGCAGGGGTCGGAAACACCATATATTTT.

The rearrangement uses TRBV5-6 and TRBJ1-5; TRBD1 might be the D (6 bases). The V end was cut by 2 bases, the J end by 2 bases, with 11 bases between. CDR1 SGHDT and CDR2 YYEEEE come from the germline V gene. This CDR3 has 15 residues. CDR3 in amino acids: CASSFMTGGNQPQHF. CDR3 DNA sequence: TGTGCCAGCAGCTTCATGACAGGAGGCAATCAGCCCCAGCATTTT.

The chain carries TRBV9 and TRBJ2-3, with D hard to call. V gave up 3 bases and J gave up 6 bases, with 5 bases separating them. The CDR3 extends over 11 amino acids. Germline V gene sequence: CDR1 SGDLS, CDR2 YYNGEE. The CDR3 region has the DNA TGTGCCAGCAGCGGTATGGATACGCAGTATTTT. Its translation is CASSGMDTQYF.